This TCR beta chain was recorded in a study of OX40 agonist ivuxolimab in advanced cancers. CDR3 length: 16 residues. Germline V CDR1 and CDR2: LNHDA, SQIVND (reference sequence). V was trimmed by 1 base and J by 4 bases, leaving 16 bases between them. Assay used: immunoSEQ multiplex PCR; TCRdb lists only in-frame clones, some missing. The table lists 60,000 or so clones, approximately 88% of them singletons. The TCR was taken from an adult with an advanced solid tumor such as melanoma, head and neck, liver or kidney cancer. This sequence joins TRBV19 and TRBJ1-2; D call uncertain. The specimen comprised CD4+ or CD8+ T cells sorted from blood, sampled in a trial of the OX40 agonist ivuxolimab. The CDR3 DNA is TGTGCCAGTAGTATAGGCGCAGATCTGGGCGGCTATGGCTACACCTTC. Translation: CASSIGADLGGYGYTF.